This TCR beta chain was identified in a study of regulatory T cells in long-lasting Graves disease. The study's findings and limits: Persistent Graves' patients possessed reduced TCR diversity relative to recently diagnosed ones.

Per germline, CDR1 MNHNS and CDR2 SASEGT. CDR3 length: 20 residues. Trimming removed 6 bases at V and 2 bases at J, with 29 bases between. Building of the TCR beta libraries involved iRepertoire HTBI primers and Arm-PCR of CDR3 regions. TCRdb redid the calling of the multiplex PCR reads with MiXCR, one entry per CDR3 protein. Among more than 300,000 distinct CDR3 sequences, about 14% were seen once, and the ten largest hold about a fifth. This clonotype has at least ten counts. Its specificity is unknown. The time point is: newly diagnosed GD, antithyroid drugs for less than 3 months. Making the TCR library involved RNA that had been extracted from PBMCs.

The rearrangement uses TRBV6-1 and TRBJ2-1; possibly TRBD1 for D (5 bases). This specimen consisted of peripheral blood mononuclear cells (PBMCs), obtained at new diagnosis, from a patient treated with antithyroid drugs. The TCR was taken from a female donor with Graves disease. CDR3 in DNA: TGTGCCAGCAGCCCTACAAAACATATCGACAGACTCGACCCCTACAATGAGCAGTTCTTC. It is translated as CASSPTKHIDRLDPYNEQFF.